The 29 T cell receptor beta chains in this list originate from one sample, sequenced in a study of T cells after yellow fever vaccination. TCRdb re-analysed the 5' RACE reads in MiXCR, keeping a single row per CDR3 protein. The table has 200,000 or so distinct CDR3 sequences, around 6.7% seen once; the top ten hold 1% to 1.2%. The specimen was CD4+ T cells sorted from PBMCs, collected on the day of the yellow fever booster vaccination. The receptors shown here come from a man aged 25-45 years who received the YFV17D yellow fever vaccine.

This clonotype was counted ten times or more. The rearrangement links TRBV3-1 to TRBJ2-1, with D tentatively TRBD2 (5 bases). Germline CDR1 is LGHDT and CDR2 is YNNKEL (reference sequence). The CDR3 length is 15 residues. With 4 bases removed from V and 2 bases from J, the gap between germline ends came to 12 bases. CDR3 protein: CASSLERKTYNEQFF. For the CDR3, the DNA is TGTGCCAGCAGCCTCGAGCGGAAAACCTACAATGAGCAGTTCTTC.

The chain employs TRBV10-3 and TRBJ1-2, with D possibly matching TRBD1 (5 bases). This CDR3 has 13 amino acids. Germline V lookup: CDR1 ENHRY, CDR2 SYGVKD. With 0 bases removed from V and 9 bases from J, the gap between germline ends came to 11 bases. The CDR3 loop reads CAISESEGSRYTF. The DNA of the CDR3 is TGTGCCATCAGTGAGTCGGAGGGGTCTCGCTACACCTTC.

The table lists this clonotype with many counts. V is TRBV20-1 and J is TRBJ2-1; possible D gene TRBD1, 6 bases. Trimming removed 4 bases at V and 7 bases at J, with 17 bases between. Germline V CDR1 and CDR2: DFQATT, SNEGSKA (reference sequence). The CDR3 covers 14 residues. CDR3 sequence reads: CSATGGQSLNEQFF. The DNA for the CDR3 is TGCAGTGCTACTGGGGGACAATCTTTAAATGAGCAGTTCTTC.

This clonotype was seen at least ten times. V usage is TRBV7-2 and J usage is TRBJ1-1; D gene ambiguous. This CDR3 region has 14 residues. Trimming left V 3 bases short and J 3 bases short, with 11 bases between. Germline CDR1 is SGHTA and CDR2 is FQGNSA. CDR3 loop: CASSFQVIDTEAFF. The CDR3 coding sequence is TGTGCCAGCAGCTTCCAGGTAATTGACACTGAAGCTTTCTTT.

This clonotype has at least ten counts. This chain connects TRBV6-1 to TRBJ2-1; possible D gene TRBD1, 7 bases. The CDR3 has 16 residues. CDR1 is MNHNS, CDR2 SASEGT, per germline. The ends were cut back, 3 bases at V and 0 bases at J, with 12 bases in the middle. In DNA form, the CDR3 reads TGTGCCAGCAGTGATCCAGGGGGGAGCTCCTACAATGAGCAGTTCTTC. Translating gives CASSDPGGSSYNEQFF.

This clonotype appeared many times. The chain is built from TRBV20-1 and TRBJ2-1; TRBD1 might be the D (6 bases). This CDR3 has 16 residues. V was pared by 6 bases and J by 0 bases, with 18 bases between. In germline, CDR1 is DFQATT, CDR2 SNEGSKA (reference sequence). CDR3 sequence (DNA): TGCAGTGCATTAGACGCCGGACAGTACTCCTACAATGAGCAGTTCTTC. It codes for CSALDAGQYSYNEQFF.

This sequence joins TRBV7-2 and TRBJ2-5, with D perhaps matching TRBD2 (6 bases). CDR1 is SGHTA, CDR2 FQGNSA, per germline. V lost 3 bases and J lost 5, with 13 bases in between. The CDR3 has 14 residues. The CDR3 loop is CASSFPGVGETQYF. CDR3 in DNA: TGTGCCAGCAGCTTTCCGGGAGTGGGTGAGACCCAGTACTTC. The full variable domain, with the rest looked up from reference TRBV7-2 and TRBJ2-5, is GAGVSQSPSNKVTEKGKDVELRCDPISGHTALYWYRQSLGQGLEFLIYFQGNSAPDKSGLPSDRFSAERTGGSVSTLTIQRTQQEDSAVYLCASSFPGVGETQYFGPGTRLLVL.

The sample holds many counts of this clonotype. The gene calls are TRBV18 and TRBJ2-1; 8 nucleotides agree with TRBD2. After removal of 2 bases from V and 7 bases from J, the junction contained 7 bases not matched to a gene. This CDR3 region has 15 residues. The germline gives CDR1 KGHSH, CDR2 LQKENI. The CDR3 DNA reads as TGTGCCAGCTCACCAGGCGGGAGGCTAAGGAATGAGCAGTTCTTC. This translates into CASSPGGRLRNEQFF.

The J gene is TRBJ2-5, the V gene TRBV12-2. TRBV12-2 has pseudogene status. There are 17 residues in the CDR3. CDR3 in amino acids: CASRFRVCVQVQETQYF. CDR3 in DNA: TGTGCAAGTCGCTTTCGCGTCTGTGTGCAGGTCCAAGAGACCCAGTACTTC.

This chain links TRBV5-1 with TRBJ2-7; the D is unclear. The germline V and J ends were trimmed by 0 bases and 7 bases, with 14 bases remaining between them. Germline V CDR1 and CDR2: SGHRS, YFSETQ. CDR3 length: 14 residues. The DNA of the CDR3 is TGCGCCAGCAGCTTGGTCTTGGAGCCTCGAGAGCAGTACTTC. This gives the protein CASSLVLEPREQYF.

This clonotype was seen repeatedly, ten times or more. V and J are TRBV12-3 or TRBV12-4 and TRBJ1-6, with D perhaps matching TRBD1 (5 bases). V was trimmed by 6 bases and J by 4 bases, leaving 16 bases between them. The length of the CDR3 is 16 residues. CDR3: CASRPGASIYNSPLHF. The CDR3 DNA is TGTGCCAGCAGGCCCGGGGCCTCGATATATAATTCACCCCTCCACTTT.

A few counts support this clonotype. The CDR3 protein is CSARDRRGVFYEQYF. In DNA form, the CDR3 reads TGCAGTGCTAGGGACCGGCGTGGCGTTTTCTACGAGCAGTACTTC. The chain uses TRBV20-1 and TRBJ2-7; no clear D. Germline values: CDR1 DFQATT, CDR2 SNEGSKA (reference sequence). The CDR3 sequence is 15 residues long. The V gene lost 3 bases and the J gene lost 3 bases, with 18 bases spanning the gap.

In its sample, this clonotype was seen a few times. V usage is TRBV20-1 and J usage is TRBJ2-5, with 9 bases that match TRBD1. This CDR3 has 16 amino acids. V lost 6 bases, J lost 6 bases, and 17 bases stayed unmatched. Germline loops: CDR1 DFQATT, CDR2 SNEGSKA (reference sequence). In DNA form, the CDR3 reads TGCAGTGCCACGAGGTCCGGGACAGGGCTTTTGAAGACCCAGTACTTC. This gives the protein CSATRSGTGLLKTQYF.

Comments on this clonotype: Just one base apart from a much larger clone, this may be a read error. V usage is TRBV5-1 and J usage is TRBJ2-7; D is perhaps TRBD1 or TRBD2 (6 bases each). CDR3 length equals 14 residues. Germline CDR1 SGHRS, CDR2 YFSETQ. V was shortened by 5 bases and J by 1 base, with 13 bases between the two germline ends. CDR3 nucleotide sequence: TGCGCCAGCAGGGACATAGGGGGGTCCTACGAGCAGTACTTC. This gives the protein CASRDIGGSYEQYF.

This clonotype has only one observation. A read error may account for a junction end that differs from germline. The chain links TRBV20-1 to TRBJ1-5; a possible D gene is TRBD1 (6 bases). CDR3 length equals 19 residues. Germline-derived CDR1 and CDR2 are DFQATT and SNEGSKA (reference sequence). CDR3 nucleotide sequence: TGCTGTGCTAGAGCGATCAAAGGGCCCGGGACAAATAGCAATCAGCCCCAGCATTTT. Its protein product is CCARAIKGPGTNSNQPQHF.

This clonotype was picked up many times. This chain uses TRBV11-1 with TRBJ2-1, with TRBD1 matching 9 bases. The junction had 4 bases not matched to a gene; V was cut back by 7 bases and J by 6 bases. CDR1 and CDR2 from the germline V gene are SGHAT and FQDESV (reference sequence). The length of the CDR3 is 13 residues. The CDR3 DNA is TGTGCCAGCACCTTGACAGGGGGCAATGAGCAGTTCTTC. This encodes CASTLTGGNEQFF.

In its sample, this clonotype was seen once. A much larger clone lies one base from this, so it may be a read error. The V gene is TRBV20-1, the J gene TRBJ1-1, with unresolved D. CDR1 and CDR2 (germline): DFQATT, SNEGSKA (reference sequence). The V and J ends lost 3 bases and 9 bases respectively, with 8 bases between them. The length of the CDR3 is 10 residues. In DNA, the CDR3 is TGCAGTGCTAGTTTTAATAAAGCTTTCTTT. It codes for CSASFNKAFF.

CDR3 loop: CAWSVKQGAGTQYF. The DNA of the CDR3 is TGTGCCTGGAGTGTAAAGCAGGGGGCAGGTACGCAGTATTTT. V usage is TRBV30 and J usage is TRBJ2-3; the match to TRBD1 covers 8 bases. V shed 0 bases, J shed 8 bases, and the junction held 7 bases outside the gene matches. CDR1 and CDR2 (germline): GTSNPN, SVGIG (reference sequence). CDR3 length: 14 residues.

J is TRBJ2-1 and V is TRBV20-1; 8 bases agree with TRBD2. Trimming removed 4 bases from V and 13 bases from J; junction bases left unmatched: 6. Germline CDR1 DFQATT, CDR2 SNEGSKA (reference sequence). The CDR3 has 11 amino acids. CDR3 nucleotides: TGCAGTGCTATTAGCGGGATGGACCAGTTCTTC. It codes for CSAISGMDQFF.

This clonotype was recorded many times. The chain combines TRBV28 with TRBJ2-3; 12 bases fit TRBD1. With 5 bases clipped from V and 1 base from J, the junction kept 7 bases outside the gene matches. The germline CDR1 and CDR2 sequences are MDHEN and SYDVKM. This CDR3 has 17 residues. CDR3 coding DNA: TGTGCCAGCAGTACTCCGGGACAGGGGGCTGGCACAGATACGCAGTATTTT. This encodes CASSTPGQGAGTDTQYF.

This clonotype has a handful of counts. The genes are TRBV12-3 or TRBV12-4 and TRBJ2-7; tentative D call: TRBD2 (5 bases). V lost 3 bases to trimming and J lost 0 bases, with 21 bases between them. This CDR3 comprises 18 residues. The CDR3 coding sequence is TGTGCCAGCAGTTTGTTAGGCCAGCGGAGCGGATTCTCCTACGAGCAGTACTTC. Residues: CASSLLGQRSGFSYEQYF.

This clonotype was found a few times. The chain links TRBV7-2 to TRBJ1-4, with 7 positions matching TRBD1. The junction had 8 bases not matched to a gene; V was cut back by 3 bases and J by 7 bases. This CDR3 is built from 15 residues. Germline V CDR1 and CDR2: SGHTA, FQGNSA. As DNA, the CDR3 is TGTGCCAGCAGCTTTCAAGGGGGCGCAGGTGAAAAACTGTTTTTT. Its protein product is CASSFQGGAGEKLFF.

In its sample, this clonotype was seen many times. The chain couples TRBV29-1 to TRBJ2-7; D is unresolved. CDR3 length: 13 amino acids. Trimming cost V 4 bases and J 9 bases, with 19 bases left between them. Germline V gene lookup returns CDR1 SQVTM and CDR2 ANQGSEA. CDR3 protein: CSVVGTQGMGQYF. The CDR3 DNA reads TGCAGCGTTGTCGGCACACAAGGAATGGGGCAGTACTTC.

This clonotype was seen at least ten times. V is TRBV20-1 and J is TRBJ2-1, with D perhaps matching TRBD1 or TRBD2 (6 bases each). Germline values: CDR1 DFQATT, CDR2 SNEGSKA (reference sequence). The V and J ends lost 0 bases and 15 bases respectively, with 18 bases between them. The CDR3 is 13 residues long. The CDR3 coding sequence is TGCAGTGCTAGAGATGCAGGGGAGGAACAGCCGTTCTTC. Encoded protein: CSARDAGEEQPFF.

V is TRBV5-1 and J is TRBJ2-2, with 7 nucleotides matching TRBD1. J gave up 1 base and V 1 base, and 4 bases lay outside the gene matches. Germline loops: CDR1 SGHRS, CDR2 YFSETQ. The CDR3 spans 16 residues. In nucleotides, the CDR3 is TGCGCCAGCAGCTTGAGGGGGCCCCGGAACACCGGGGAGCTGTTTTTT. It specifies CASSLRGPRNTGELFF. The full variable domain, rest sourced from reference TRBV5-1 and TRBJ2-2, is KAGVTQTPRYLIKTRGQQVTLSCSPISGHRSVSWYQQTPGQGLQFLFEYFSETQRNKGNFPGRFSGRQFSNSRSEMNVSTLELGDSALYLCASSLRGPRNTGELFFGEGSRLTVL.

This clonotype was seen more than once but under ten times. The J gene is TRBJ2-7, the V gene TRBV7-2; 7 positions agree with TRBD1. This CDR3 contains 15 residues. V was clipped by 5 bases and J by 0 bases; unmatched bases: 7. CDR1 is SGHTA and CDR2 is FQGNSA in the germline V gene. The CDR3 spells CASSVDRALSYEQYF. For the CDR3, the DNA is TGTGCCAGCAGCGTAGACAGGGCCCTCTCCTACGAGCAGTACTTC.

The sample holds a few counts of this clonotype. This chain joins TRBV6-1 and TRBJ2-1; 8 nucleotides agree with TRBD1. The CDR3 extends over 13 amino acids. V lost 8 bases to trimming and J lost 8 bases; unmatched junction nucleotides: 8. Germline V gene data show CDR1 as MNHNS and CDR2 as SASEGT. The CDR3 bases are TGTGCCAGCGGGGGACAGGAATTCGATGAGCAGTTCTTC. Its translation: CASGGQEFDEQFF.

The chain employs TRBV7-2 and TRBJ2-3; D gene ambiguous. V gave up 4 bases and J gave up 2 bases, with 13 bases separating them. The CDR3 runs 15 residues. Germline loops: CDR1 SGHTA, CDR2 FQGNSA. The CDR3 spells CASSSPNGVTDTQYF. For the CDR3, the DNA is TGTGCCAGCAGCTCCCCCAATGGGGTCACAGATACGCAGTATTTT. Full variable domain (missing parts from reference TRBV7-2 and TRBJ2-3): GAGVSQSPSNKVTEKGKDVELRCDPISGHTALYWYRQSLGQGLEFLIYFQGNSAPDKSGLPSDRFSAERTGGSVSTLTIQRTQQEDSAVYLCASSSPNGVTDTQYFGPGTRLTVL.

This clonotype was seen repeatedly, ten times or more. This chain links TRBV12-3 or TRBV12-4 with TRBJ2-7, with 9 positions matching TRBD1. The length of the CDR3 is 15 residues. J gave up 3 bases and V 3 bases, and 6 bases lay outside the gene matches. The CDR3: CASSFTGTGNYEQYF. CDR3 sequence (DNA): TGTGCCAGCAGTTTCACCGGGACAGGGAACTACGAGCAGTACTTC.